Listed below are T cell receptor beta chains from one sample, sequenced in a study of blood T cells in healthy people across ages. One entry per CDR3 protein results from TCRdb running MiXCR on the 5' RACE reads. The sample has approximately 600,000 distinct CDR3 sequences, 58% seen once; the top ten hold 30% to 40%. The sequenced sample consisted of blood. Source of these receptors: a man between 60 and 70 years old in good health. Both conserved end residues are part of each CDR3. D genes are given only for firm matches. The listing skips clone size in some rows; elsewhere it reads once, few, many or a size class.

J gene,D gene,V gene,clone size,CDR3 DNA,CDR3 protein
TRBJ2-3,TRBD2,TRBV6-2/TRBV6-3,-,TGTGCCACCAGACGGGGGGGCACAGATACGCAGTATTTT,CATRRGGTDTQYF
TRBJ2-4,TRBD1,TRBV6-6,once,TGTGCCAGCAGTTTGCGAACAGGGGTCAACATTCAGTACTTC,CASSLRTGVNIQYF
TRBJ2-4,-,TRBV29-1,-,TGCAGCGTTGAGGACAGCCGAACCCATGGGATTCAGTACTTC,CSVEDSRTHGIQYF
TRBJ2-1,TRBD2,TRBV4-1,-,TGCGCCAGCAGTCGCGGACTAGCGGGGGCCTCCTACAATGAGCAGTTCTTC,CASSRGLAGASYNEQFF
TRBJ2-1,TRBD1,TRBV5-4,once,TGTGCCAGCAGCTCGAGGGACAGGGGCGCCTCCAATGAGCAGTTCTTC,CASSSRDRGASNEQFF
TRBJ2-1,TRBD2,TRBV24-1,-,TGTGCCACCAGTGATATAGCGGGGAGCTCCTACAATGAGCAGTTCTTC,CATSDIAGSSYNEQFF
TRBJ2-7,-,TRBV6-6,-,TGTGCCAGCAGCCCATTCCCCCGGGTTGAGCAGTACTTC,CASSPFPRVEQYF
TRBJ2-5,-,TRBV28,-,TGTGCCAGCAGACTAACGGGGACCCAAGAGACCCAGTACTTC,CASRLTGTQETQYF
TRBJ2-3,TRBD1,TRBV5-6,few,TGTGCCAGCAGCTGGACAGGTGACACAGATACGCAGTATTTT,CASSWTGDTDTQYF
TRBJ1-1,TRBD1,TRBV29-1,-,TGCAGCGTTGGCTCGGACAGGCTCGGTGGAGCTTTCTTT,CSVGSDRLGGAFF
TRBJ1-6,-,TRBV25-1,-,TGTGCCAGCAGTGAATGGCAGAATTCACCCCTCCACTTT,CASSEWQNSPLHF
TRBJ1-1,TRBD1,TRBV5-1,-,TGCGCCAGCAACCGAGACAGGGGTGCTGAAGCTTTCTTT,CASNRDRGAEAFF
TRBJ2-1,TRBD2,TRBV20-1,-,TGCAGTGTAGCGGGGGAATACAATGAGCAGTTCTTC,CSVAGEYNEQFF
TRBJ2-6,-,TRBV20-1,-,TGCAGTGCTAGGGAGACCGGGAACTCTGGGGCCAACGTCCTGACTTTC,CSARETGNSGANVLTF
TRBJ2-3,TRBD1,TRBV9,few,TGTGCCAGCAGCCCCAGGGACAGTAGCACAGATACGCAGTATTTT,CASSPRDSSTDTQYF
TRBJ2-3,-,TRBV20-1,-,TGCAGTGCCCCTCGGCCCTGGGCCCCCACAGATACGCAGTATTTT,CSAPRPWAPTDTQYF
TRBJ2-3,-,TRBV12-3/TRBV12-4,-,TGTGCCAGCAGACCAGGATCGGGGAGGGGGTCAGATACGCAGTATTTT,CASRPGSGRGSDTQYF
TRBJ2-1,TRBD1,TRBV20-1,-,TGCAGTGCTAGGACAGGGGCATTGTACAATGAGCAGTTCTTC,CSARTGALYNEQFF
TRBJ2-1,TRBD2,TRBV7-2,-,TGTGCCAGCAGCTTAGGGGGTAGCGGGGGGGCTCCGTTCTTC,CASSLGGSGGAPFF
TRBJ2-7,-,TRBV3-1,-,TGTGCCAGCAGCCTTTTCAAGTACGAGCAGTACTTC,CASSLFKYEQYF
TRBJ2-7,TRBD1,TRBV6-5,-,TGTGCCACCACAGGGGTCCACGAGCAGTACTTC,CATTGVHEQYF
TRBJ2-1,TRBD2,TRBV28,-,TGTGCCAGCAGCGGGGGGGGAGGCTACAATGAGCAGTTCTTC,CASSGGGGYNEQFF
TRBJ2-4,-,TRBV18,-,TGTGCCAGCTCACCACCCGGCCAGCACACAGATACGCAGTACTTC,CASSPPGQHTDTQYF
TRBJ2-7,TRBD1,TRBV29-1,-,TGCAGCGTTGACAGGGGGCCCTACGAGCAGTACTTC,CSVDRGPYEQYF
TRBJ2-7,-,TRBV20-1,-,TGCAGTGCTGAGGGGGTTCGGACAGATACCTACGAGCAGTACTTC,CSAEGVRTDTYEQYF
TRBJ2-1,TRBD2,TRBV27,-,TGTGCCAGCAGTTTAAGGACTAGCATTGGTGAGCAGTTCTTC,CASSLRTSIGEQFF
TRBJ2-3,-,TRBV28,-,TGTGCCAGCAGTCGGGGACCTCAAAATACGCAGTATTTT,CASSRGPQNTQYF
TRBJ2-1,-,TRBV7-9,-,TGTGCCAGCAGCTCGACAGGTTCCGGTTCCAATGAGCAGTTCTTC,CASSSTGSGSNEQFF
TRBJ2-2,-,TRBV6-2/TRBV6-3,few,TGTGCCAACGATACAGGGAGCCAGTGGACCGGGGAGCTGTTTTTT,CANDTGSQWTGELFF
TRBJ1-1,TRBD1,TRBV2,-,TGTGCCAGCTCTGGGACAGGGGATTCGACTGAAGCTTTCTTT,CASSGTGDSTEAFF
TRBJ2-7,-,TRBV12-3/TRBV12-4,once,TGTGCCAGCAGTTTAAACACCCGAGGGGACTACGAGCAGTACTTC,CASSLNTRGDYEQYF
TRBJ2-3,-,TRBV28,-,TGTGCCAGCAGTCTCCAGTCAGGGTCTAGCACAGATACGCAGTATTTT,CASSLQSGSSTDTQYF
TRBJ2-3,TRBD1,TRBV20-1,-,TGCAGTGCTAGACCCCCGTTGGGGACAGGGGGCGCAGATACGCAGTATTTT,CSARPPLGTGGADTQYF
TRBJ2-1,TRBD2,TRBV6-2/TRBV6-3,-,TGTGCCAGCAGTCGACTAGCGGGGAGATACAATGAGCAGTTCTTC,CASSRLAGRYNEQFF
TRBJ2-7,-,TRBV6-6,once,TGTGCCAGCAGTTCACAAGGGGGGATCTCCTACGAGCAGTACTTC,CASSSQGGISYEQYF
TRBJ2-5,-,TRBV7-2,-,TGTGCCAGCAGCTCCTCCCAGACCCAGTACTTC,CASSSSQTQYF
TRBJ1-2,-,TRBV15,few,TGTGCCACCAGCAGAGTTTCAGGACCGATTGGGTATGGCTACACCTTC,CATSRVSGPIGYGYTF
TRBJ1-5,-,TRBV15,-,TGTGCCACCAGCAGAGGGGACGGGCAGTTTGATCAGCCCCAGCATTTT,CATSRGDGQFDQPQHF
TRBJ1-5,-,TRBV6-5,-,TGTGCCAGCAGCAGGGGTTCTGGCAATCAGCCCCAGCATTTT,CASSRGSGNQPQHF
TRBJ2-7,-,TRBV20-1,-,TGCAGTGCAAAACAAGGCGGGTCGTATGAGCAGTACTTC,CSAKQGGSYEQYF